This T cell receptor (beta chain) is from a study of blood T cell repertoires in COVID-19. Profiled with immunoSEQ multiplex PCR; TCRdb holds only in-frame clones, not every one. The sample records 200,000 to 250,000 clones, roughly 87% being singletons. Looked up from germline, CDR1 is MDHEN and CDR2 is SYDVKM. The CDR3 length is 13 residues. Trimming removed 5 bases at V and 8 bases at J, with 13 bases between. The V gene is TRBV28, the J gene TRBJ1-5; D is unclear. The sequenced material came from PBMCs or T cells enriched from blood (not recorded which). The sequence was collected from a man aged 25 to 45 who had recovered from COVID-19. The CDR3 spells CASSPRWYEPQHF. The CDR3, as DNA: TGTGCCAGCAGTCCCCGGTGGTATGAGCCCCAGCATTTT.